The 7 T cell receptor beta chains reported below all come from one sample, sequenced in a study of blood T cells in healthy people across ages. Through a sample-barcoded 5' primer and a J-beta primer mix, a second PCR was run for roughly 6 to 12 cycles. TCRdb used MiXCR to reprocess the 5' RACE reads, holding one entry per CDR3 protein. The sample consists of 1.5 million to 2 million distinct CDR3 sequences, about 35% of them appearing once. Sequencing used blood. The source is a woman aged 25-40 years in good health.

This rearrangement joins TRBV9 to TRBJ2-1; D is perhaps TRBD1 (6 bases). Trimming shortened V by 0 bases and J by 5 bases, and 18 bases separated the two germline ends. This CDR3 is 17 amino acids long. From germline, CDR1 is SGDLS and CDR2 YYNGEE. Written as DNA, the CDR3 is TGTGCCAGCAGCGTAGGAGGACAGCGCCAGTCCCACAATGAGCAGTTCTTC. Amino acid sequence: CASSVGGQRQSHNEQFF.

The V and J genes are TRBV3-1 and TRBJ2-3; maybe TRBD1 (6 bases). V was pared by 0 bases and J by 0 bases, with 13 bases between. CDR1 is LGHDT, CDR2 YNNKEL, per germline (reference sequence). The CDR3 contains 17 residues. The CDR3 nucleotides read TGTGCCAGCAGCCAAGATCTCCAGCAGGGGAGCACAGATACGCAGTATTTT. It encodes CASSQDLQQGSTDTQYF.

This clonotype was counted ten times or more. The chain employs TRBV4-1 and TRBJ2-1; tentatively, D is TRBD1 (5 bases). This CDR3 is 14 amino acids long. The V and J ends lost 1 base and 7 bases respectively, with 11 bases between them. CDR1 is MGHRA and CDR2 is YSYEKL in the germline V gene. The CDR3 DNA reads as TGCGCCAGCAGCCAAGGGGGCCACGTAAATGAGCAGTTCTTC. Its translation is CASSQGGHVNEQFF.

The chain employs TRBV5-1 and TRBJ2-3; D may correspond to TRBD1 or TRBD2 (6 bases each). V shed 0 bases and J shed 8 bases, with 16 bases lying between them. The CDR3 sequence is 15 residues long. Germline V lookup: CDR1 SGHRS, CDR2 YFSETQ. The chain's CDR3 is CASSLGTGAMSTQYF. For the CDR3, the DNA is TGCGCCAGCAGCTTGGGTACGGGGGCCATGAGTACGCAGTATTTT.

The rearrangement uses TRBV5-1 and TRBJ2-3, with 9 bases that match TRBD2. CDR1 SGHRS and CDR2 YFSETQ come from the germline V gene. J gave up 1 base and V 0 bases, and 9 bases lay outside the gene matches. This CDR3 contains 18 residues. This chain's CDR3 is CASSLAAGGTPGTDTQYF. CDR3 sequence (DNA): TGCGCCAGCAGCTTGGCAGCGGGGGGTACCCCGGGCACAGATACGCAGTATTTT.

This chain uses TRBV18 with TRBJ2-2; D not certain. V was trimmed by 0 bases and J by 3 bases, leaving 8 bases between them. Germline CDR1 and CDR2: KGHSH and LQKENI. This CDR3 region has 15 residues. This chain's CDR3 is CASSPPSWDTGELFF. The CDR3 bases are TGTGCCAGCTCACCACCGAGCTGGGACACCGGGGAGCTGTTTTTT. Drawing the rest from reference TRBV18 and TRBJ2-2, the complete variable domain is NAGVMQNPRHLVRRRGQEARLRCSPMKGHSHVYWYRQLPEEGLKFMVYLQKENIIDESGMPKERFSAEFPKEGPSILRIQQVVRGDSAAYFCASSPPSWDTGELFFGEGSRLTVL.

The sample holds a few counts of this clonotype. The chain employs TRBV12-3 or TRBV12-4 and TRBJ2-7, with D hard to call. The last part of the DNA fits TRBJ2-5 better; the J call may be wrong. This CDR3 has 13 residues. DNA of the CDR3: TGTGCCAGCAGTTTATTCAAAGGAGAGACCCAGTACTTC. Protein: CASSLFKGETQYF.